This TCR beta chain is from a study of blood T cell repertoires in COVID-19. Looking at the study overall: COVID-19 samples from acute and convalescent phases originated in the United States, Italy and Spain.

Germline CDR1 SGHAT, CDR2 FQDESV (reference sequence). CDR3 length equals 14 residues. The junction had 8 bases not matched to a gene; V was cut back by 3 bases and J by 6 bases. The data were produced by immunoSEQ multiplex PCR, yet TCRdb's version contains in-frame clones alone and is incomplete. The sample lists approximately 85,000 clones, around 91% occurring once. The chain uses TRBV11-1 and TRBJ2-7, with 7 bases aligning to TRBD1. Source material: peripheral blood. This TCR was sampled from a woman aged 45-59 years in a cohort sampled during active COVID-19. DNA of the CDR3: TGTGCCAGCAGCTTTGACAGGGAGCTCTCCGAGCAGTACTTC. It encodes CASSFDRELSEQYF.